The clone carrying this T cell receptor (beta chain) was observed a handful of times. The sample comes from a study of patients and donors after allogeneic stem cell transplantation. The CDR3 totals 18 residues. Trimming cost V 3 bases and J 5 bases, with 23 bases left between them. CDR1 and CDR2 (germline): MGHRA, YSYEKL. Each CDR3 protein is one row after TCRdb ran MiXCR on the RT-PCR reads. The table lists more than 1,000 distinct CDR3 sequences, approximately 41% of them singletons. Source material: blood, either unsorted or a sorted T cell fraction (not recorded which). The receptor was isolated from a human donor who was either an allogeneic HSCT recipient or a stem cell or donor lymphocyte infusion donor (not recorded which). It is not recorded whose cells these are; they may come from a transplant donor. The rearrangement links TRBV4-1 to TRBJ2-1; D may be TRBD2 (5 bases). CDR3 DNA sequence: TGCGCCAGCAGCCAGGTGGACTTAGGTTTTTCGTATAACAATGAGCAGTTCTTC. Residues: CASSQVDLGFSYNNEQFF.